The clone carrying this TCR beta chain was observed a handful of times. Antigen: not known. This entry belongs to a study of cytomegalovirus exposure and HLA in healthy donors. Across the study: HLA-typed donors were the source of around 85 million unique TCRs held in an early data release. Whole-study results and caveats: Cytomegalovirus-associated TCR beta chains were listed, numbering roughly 150.

V lost 0 bases, J lost 2 bases, and 10 bases lay in between. The CDR3 length is 15 residues. CDR1 is LGHNA and CDR2 is YSLEER in the germline V gene. Each of the donors was a healthy bone marrow donor. PCR was performed using 60 Vbeta and 13 Jbeta primers. Sequencing used immunoSEQ multiplex PCR; TCRdb keeps in-frame clones, though not all of them. The sample contains some 99,000 clones, 73% of which appear only once. V gene TRBV4-3 combines with J gene TRBJ1-1, with a tentative D call TRBD1 (5 bases). The specimen was PBMCs. The TCR comes from a man between 40 and 49 years old in good health and CMV-seronegative. The CDR3 nucleotides are TGCGCCAGCAGCCAAGATCAGGGATACAACACTGAAGCTTTCTTT. Translation gives CASSQDQGYNTEAFF.